One sample yielded the 10 T cell receptor beta chains listed below, sequenced in a study of shared clonotypes between healthy human individuals. Generated by immunoSEQ multiplex PCR, the TCRdb table keeps only in-frame clones and is missing some. This sample has millions of clones, with 85% to 95% found just once. Sequenced material: naive CD4+ T cells sorted from blood. Specified subset: CD45RA+ positively selected. These receptor sequences come from a man aged 18-30 years in good health.

The chain carries TRBV9 and TRBJ2-2; 9 bases are shared with TRBD1. The germline V gene encodes CDR1 SGDLS and CDR2 YYNGEE. The V gene end was trimmed by 4 bases and the J gene end by 5 bases; junction bases not matched to a gene: 9. The CDR3 spans 16 residues. CDR3 residues: CASSQTGTGLTGELFF. The CDR3 DNA reads TGTGCCAGCAGCCAGACCGGGACAGGGTTAACCGGGGAGCTGTTTTTT.

The rearrangement links TRBV6-1 to TRBJ2-7; TRBD1 matches at 7 bases. Germline loops: CDR1 MNHNS, CDR2 SASEGT. V shed 8 bases, J shed 1 base, and the junction held 8 bases outside the gene matches. The CDR3 is 14 residues long. The CDR3 sequence is CASFQQGSSYEQYF. CDR3 DNA: TGTGCCAGCTTTCAACAGGGGTCATCCTACGAGCAGTACTTC.

The rearrangement joins TRBV27 to TRBJ2-7, with TRBD1 matching over 9 bases. The V gene end was trimmed by 7 bases and the J gene end by 2 bases; junction bases not matched to a gene: 9. The CDR3 is 15 amino acids. Germline values: CDR1 MNHEY, CDR2 SMNVEV (reference sequence). CDR3 DNA sequence: TGTGCCAGCACCATCTCCGGGACAGGGACCTACGAGCAGTACTTC. Translation: CASTISGTGTYEQYF.

The chain carries TRBV7-3 and TRBJ2-3, with 14 bases lining up with TRBD2. V gave up 5 bases and J gave up 2 bases; unmatched junction bases: 3. This CDR3 spans 16 amino acids. Germline CDR1 reads SGHTA; CDR2 reads FQGTGA. The CDR3 nucleotides read TGTGCCAGCAGCAAGGGACTAGCGGGGGTCACAGATACGCAGTATTTT. Its protein is CASSKGLAGVTDTQYF. Variable domain in full (rest from reference TRBV7-3 and TRBJ2-3): GAGVSQTPSNKVTEKGKYVELRCDPISGHTALYWYRQSLGQGPEFLIYFQGTGAADDSGLPNDRFFAVRPEGSVSTLKIQRTERGDSAVYLCASSKGLAGVTDTQYFGPGTRLTVL.

V usage is TRBV6-1 and J usage is TRBJ2-5; possibly TRBD1 for D (5 bases). Germline CDR1 is MNHNS and CDR2 is SASEGT. This CDR3 is 16 amino acids long. V was pared by 2 bases and J by 0 bases, with 13 bases between. CDR3 sequence: CASSEIRVGYQETQYF. The CDR3 DNA is TGTGCCAGCAGTGAAATCAGGGTTGGGTACCAAGAGACCCAGTACTTC.

This clone was picked up a small number of times. The chain employs TRBV25-1 and TRBJ1-6; D gene unclear. This CDR3 is 14 amino acids long. Trimming removed 6 bases from V and 3 bases from J, with 9 bases in between. Germline V lookup: CDR1 MGHDK, CDR2 SYGVNS. The CDR3 sequence: CASSEWLYNSPLHF. Written as DNA, the CDR3 is TGTGCCAGCAGCGAGTGGCTCTATAATTCACCCCTCCACTTT.

This chain uses TRBV9 with TRBJ2-1; TRBD2 might be the D (6 bases). The V gene's germline CDR1 is SGDLS and CDR2 YYNGEE. The CDR3 has 15 residues. Trimming took off 2 bases at V and 3 bases at J, with 12 bases between the two ends. In nucleotides, the CDR3 is TGTGCCAGCAGCGTTTCGGGGGTTAGCTACAATGAGCAGTTCTTC. It codes for CASSVSGVSYNEQFF.

The rearrangement links TRBV7-2 to TRBJ2-2, with 11 bases aligning to TRBD2. The CDR3 has 16 residues. In germline, CDR1 is SGHTA, CDR2 FQGNSA. With V trimmed by 0 bases and J by 8 bases, 5 bases remained unmatched. CDR3 amino acids: CASSLAASGRLGELFF. In nucleotides, the CDR3 is TGTGCCAGCAGCTTAGCGGCTAGCGGGAGGTTGGGGGAGCTGTTTTTT.

The chain combines TRBV12-5 with TRBJ1-4; the D is unclear. The CDR3 covers 11 residues. Deletions cut 7 bases from V and 7 bases from J, with 7 bases between. Looked up from germline, CDR1 is LGHNT and CDR2 is FRNRAP. DNA for the CDR3: TGTGCTAGTGCCCCGCGTGAAAAACTGTTTTTT. It specifies CASAPREKLFF.

This clone occurred once. The chain joins TRBV6-6 to TRBJ2-6; D remains unclear. CDR3 length: 15 amino acids. Trimming stripped 7 bases from V and 0 bases from J, with 10 bases between. Germline V gene lookup returns CDR1 MNHNY and CDR2 SVGAGI (reference sequence). CDR3 in DNA: TGTGCCAGCAAGGGCCCTAGCTCTGGGGCCAACGTCCTGACTTTC. This encodes CASKGPSSGANVLTF.